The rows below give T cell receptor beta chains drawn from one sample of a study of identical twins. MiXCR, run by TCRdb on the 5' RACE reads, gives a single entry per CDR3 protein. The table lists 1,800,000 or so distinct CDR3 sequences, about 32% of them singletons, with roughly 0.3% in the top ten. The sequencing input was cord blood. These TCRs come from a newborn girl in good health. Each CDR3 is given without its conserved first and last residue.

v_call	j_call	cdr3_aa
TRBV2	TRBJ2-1	ARTGGNEQF
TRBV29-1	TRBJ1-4	SVGGAGRTNEKLF
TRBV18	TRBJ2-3	ASSPITGSADTQY
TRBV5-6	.	ASSLFLLEQY
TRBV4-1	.	ASSPTGTGFYEQY
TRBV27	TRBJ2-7	ASSSSYLLAGERNPYEQY
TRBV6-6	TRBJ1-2	ASSTALDYGYT
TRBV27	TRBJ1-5	ASSSYGQGADQPQH
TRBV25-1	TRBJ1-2	ASSDSWGGYT
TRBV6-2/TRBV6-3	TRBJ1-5	ASSYETGMGSNQPQH
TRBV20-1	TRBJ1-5	SARDRDGGNQPQH
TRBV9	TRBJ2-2	ASSVGVTGLNTGELF
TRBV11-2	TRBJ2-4	ASSNIAKNIQY
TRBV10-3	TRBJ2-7	AISGVGGVLLGEQY
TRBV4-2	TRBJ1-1	ASSQEAGSNTEAF
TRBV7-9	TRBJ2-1	ASSLAAVNEQF
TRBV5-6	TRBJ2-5	ASSPLDRVKKTQY
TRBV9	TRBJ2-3	ASSVGVRSRADTQY
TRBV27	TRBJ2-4	ASSFRPHRESAKNIQY
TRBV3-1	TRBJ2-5	ASSQVGRVETQY
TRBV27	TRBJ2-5	ASSVGRVYQQY
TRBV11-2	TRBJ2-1	ASSLDLLGNEQF
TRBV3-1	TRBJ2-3	ASSQLANQDTQY
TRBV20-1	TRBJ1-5	SARVKTSPNQPQH
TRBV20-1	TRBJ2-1	SASPRGIAGENEQF
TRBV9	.	ASSVGGGGGIYNEQY
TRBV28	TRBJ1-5	ASSSWDRNQPQH
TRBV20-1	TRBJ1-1	SASNGGPMNTEAF
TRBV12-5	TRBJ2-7	ASGLKIGGQPYEQY
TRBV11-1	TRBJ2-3	ASSFSGGNTQY
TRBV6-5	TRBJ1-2	ASSYSRDRNYGYT
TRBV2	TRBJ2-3	ASSEGAGVRGTDTQY
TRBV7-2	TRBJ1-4	ASSLTRGANEKLF
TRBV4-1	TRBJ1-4	ASSQVRTVWDEKLF
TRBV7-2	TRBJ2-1	ASSLEPSGFYNEQF
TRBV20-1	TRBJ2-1	SACRAGSYDEQF
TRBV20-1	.	SARPGSGRAYEQY
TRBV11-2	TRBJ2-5	ASTNRGGQETQY
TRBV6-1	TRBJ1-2	ASRPRDDTNYGYT
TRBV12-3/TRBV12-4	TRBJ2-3	ASSFSETDTQY